These 2 T cell receptor beta chains were all obtained from the same sample, sequenced in a study of early T cells in non-severe SARS-CoV-2 infection (dated by TCRdb to the early 2020s). Library preparation used 5' RACE. The sequencer listed for this sample is NextSeq 500. Using fastp trimming at Q25 and MiXCR clonotype assembly, TCRdb reanalyzed the public sequencing data and kept in-frame beta chains. Rows with a matching CDR3 protein are joined into one entry that keeps the most common DNA and genes. In this sample the table shows more than 20,000 distinct CDR3 sequences, about 4% of which occur a single time. Over 1.3% of the sample belongs to the ten largest clones. Source material: whole blood. These receptors originate from an adult who was a healthcare worker with PCR-confirmed SARS-CoV-2 infection or an uninfected control (not recorded which).

This clonotype occurred a few times. The genes are TRBV11-2 and TRBJ2-1, with D maybe TRBD2 (5 bases). CDR1 and CDR2 (germline): SGHAT, FQNNGV. This CDR3 is built from 12 residues. V lost 5 bases and J 15 bases, leaving 17 bases between the germline ends. CDR3 in amino acids: CASSQPVSSPFF. The CDR3 nucleotides are TGTGCCAGCAGCCAACCGGTGTCTAGCCCGTTCTTC.

In its sample, this clonotype was seen many times. The CDR3, as DNA: TGTGCCAGCAGCCTTAGTTTAAGAGTCCACAATGAGCAGTTCTTC. It yields the protein CASSLSLRVHNEQFF. V and J are TRBV7-9 and TRBJ2-1; D remains ambiguous. The CDR3 length is 15 residues. Germline CDR1 is SEHNR and CDR2 is FQNEAQ (reference sequence). Trimming removed 5 bases at V and 5 bases at J, with 16 bases between.